Reported below is one TCR beta chain. As yet, its antigen is unknown. Mismatch with germline at one junction end may stem from a read error. Using a J-beta primer mix together with a sample-barcoded 5' primer, a second PCR was run for roughly 7 to 12 cycles. TCRdb reprocessed the 5' RACE reads with MiXCR, giving one entry per CDR3 protein. The repertoire has about 400,000 distinct CDR3 sequences, approximately 52% of them found once; the top ten carry 45% to 65%. This entry comes from a study of blood T cells in healthy people across ages. Study-wide results and limits: In the absence of known donor CMV status, changes in expanded clonotypes were possibly confounded.

Germline V CDR1 and CDR2: SGHRS, YFSETQ. The length of the CDR3 is 16 residues. Sequencing was done on a sample of blood. The receptor was isolated from a man between 60 and 75 years old in good health. The chain combines TRBV5-1 with TRBJ1-5; D call uncertain. In DNA form, the CDR3 reads TGCGCCAGCAGCTTGGACCGGGTGGGCAGCAATCAGCTCCAGCATTTT. Protein product: CASSLDRVGSNQLQHF.